The clone carrying this TCR beta chain was found many times. This CDR3 has 14 residues. CDR1 is SQVTM, CDR2 ANQGSEA, per germline. The V and J ends lost 5 bases and 3 bases, in that order; junction bases with no gene match: 9. This sample stems from a study of T-cell memory formation after mild COVID-19. Via MiXCR, TCRdb re-called the 5' RACE reads, giving one row per CDR3 protein. The sample holds around 370,000 distinct CDR3 sequences, more than 20% seen once. The specimen sequenced was PBMCs or a T cell subset sorted from them (not recorded which). The rearrangement uses TRBV29-1 and TRBJ2-7, with 8 positions matching TRBD1. The clonotype originates from an adult woman who had mild COVID-19 (a few samples of this study predate the infection). Cell type and time point are not known. The CDR3 spells CSVKPGGTSYEQYF. The DNA for the CDR3 is TGCAGCGTTAAGCCAGGGGGCACGAGCTACGAGCAGTACTTC.